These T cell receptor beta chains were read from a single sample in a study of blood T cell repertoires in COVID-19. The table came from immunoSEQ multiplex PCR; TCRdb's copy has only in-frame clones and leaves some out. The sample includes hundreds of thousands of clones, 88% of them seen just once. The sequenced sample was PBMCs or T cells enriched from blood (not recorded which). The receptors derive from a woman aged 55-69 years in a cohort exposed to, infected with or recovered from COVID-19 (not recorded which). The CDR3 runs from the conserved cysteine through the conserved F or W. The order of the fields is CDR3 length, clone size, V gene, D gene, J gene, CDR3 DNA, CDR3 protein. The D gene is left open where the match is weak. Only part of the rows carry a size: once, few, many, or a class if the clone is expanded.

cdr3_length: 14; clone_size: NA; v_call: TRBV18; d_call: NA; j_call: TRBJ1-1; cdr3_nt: TGTGCCAGCTCACCCGACCGGACAGTTCTTGAAGCTTTCTTT; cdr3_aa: CASSPDRTVLEAFF
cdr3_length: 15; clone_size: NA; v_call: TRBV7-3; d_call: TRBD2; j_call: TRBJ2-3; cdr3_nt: TGTGCCAGCAGCCTCGGGACTAGCGGGAGAGATACGCAGTATTTT; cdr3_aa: CASSLGTSGRDTQYF
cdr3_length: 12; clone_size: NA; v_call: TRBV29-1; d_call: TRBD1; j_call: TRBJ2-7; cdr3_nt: TGCAGCGTTGAGGGACAGGGCTACGAGCAGTACTTC; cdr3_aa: CSVEGQGYEQYF
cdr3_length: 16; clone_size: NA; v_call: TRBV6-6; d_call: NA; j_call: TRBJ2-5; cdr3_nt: TGTGCCAGCAGTTACTCGATGGTCAGCCAGGGAGAGACCCAGTACTTC; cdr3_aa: CASSYSMVSQGETQYF
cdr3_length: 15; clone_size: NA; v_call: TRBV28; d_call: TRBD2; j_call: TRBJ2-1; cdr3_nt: TGTGCCAGCAGTTCCACTAGCGAGCGTCTAGATGAGCAGTTCTTC; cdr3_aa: CASSSTSERLDEQFF
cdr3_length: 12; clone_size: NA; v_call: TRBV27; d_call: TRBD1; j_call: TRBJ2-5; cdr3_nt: TGTGCCAGCCGCGACAGGGGTGAGACCCAGTACTTC; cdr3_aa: CASRDRGETQYF
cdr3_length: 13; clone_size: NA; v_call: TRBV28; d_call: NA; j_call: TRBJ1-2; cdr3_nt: TGTGCCAGCAGCTCAAACGGCGACTTTTTTTTATACTTC; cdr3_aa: CASSSNGDFFLYF
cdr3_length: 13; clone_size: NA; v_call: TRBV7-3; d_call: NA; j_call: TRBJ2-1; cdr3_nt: TGTGCCAGCAGCTTAAATAGCTTCAATGAGCAGTTCTTC; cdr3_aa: CASSLNSFNEQFF
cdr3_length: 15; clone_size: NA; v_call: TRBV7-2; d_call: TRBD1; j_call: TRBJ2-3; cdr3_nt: TGTGCCAGCAGCTACGGGACAGGGATTGCAGATACGCAGTATTTT; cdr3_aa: CASSYGTGIADTQYF
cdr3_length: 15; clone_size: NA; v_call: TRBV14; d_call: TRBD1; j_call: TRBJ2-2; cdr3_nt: TGTGCCAGCAGCCAAGGACAGGGTAACACCGGGGAGCTGTTTTTT; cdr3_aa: CASSQGQGNTGELFF
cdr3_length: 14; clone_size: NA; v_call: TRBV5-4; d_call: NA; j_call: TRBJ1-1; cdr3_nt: TGTGCCAGCAGCTTGATCACGGGAGCGGAAGAAGCTTTCTTT; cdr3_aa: CASSLITGAEEAFF
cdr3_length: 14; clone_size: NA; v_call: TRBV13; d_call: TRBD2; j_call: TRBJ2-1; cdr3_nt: TGTGCCAGCAGCGGACTAGCGGACTACAATGAGCAGTTCTTC; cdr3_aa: CASSGLADYNEQFF
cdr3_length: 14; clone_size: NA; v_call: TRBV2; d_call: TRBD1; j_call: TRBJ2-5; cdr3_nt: TGTGCCAGCAGAGCCGGGACAGGGCAAGAGACCCAGTACTTC; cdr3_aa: CASRAGTGQETQYF
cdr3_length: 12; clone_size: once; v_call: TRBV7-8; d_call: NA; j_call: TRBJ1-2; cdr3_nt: TGTGCCAGCAGCCCAGCCGGGGATGGCTACACCTTC; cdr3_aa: CASSPAGDGYTF
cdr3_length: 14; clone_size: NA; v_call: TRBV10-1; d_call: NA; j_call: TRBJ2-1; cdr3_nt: TGCGCCAGCAGTGAAGGCCCGGGCTACAATGAGCAGTTCTTC; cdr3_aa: CASSEGPGYNEQFF
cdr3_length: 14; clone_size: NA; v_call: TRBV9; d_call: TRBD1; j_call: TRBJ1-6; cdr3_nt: TGTGCCAGCAGCCTAACAGGGGGCCTTTCACCCCTCCACTTT; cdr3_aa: CASSLTGGLSPLHF
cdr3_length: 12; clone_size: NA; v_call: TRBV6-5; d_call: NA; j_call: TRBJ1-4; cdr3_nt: TGTGCCAGCAGTCCGAACGGTGAAAAACTGTTTTTT; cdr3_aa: CASSPNGEKLFF
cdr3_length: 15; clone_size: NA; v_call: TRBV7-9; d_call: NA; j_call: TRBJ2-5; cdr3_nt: TGTGCCAGCAGCGTAGGGCAGGGGATGGAGGAGACCCAGTACTTC; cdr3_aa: CASSVGQGMEETQYF
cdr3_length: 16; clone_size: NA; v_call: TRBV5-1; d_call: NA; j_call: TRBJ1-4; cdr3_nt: TGCGCCAGCAGCTTTTCCAGTCAAACAACTAATGAAAAACTGTTTTTT; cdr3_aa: CASSFSSQTTNEKLFF
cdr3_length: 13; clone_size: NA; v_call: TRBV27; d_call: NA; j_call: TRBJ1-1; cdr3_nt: TGTGCCAGCAGTTTATACAGGGATACTGAAGCTTTCTTT; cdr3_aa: CASSLYRDTEAFF
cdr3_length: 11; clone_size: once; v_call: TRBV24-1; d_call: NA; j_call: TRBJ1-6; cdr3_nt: TGTGCCACCCCGGTTACTGAACCCCTCCACTTT; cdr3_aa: CATPVTEPLHF
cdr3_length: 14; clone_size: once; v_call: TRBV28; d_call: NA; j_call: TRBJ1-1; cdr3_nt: TGTGCCAGCAGTTTTCGGCTCGAACTATTGGCGGCTTTCTTT; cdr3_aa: CASSFRLELLAAFF
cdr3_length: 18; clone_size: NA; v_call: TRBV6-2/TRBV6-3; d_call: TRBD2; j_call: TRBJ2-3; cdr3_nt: TGTGCCAGCAGTAGGGGACTAGCGGGAGGGACAAACACAGATACGCAGTATTTT; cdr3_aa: CASSRGLAGGTNTDTQYF
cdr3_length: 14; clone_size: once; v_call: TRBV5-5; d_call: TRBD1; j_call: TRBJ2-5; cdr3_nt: TGTGCCAGCAGCTCCCCGACAGGGCAAGAGACCCAGTACTTC; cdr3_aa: CASSSPTGQETQYF
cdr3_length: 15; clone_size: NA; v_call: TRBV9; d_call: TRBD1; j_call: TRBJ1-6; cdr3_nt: TGTGCCAGCAGCCCGGGGACAGGAGATAATTCACCCCTCCACTTT; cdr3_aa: CASSPGTGDNSPLHF
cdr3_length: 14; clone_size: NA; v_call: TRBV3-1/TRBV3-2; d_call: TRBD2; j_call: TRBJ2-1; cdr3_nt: TGTGCCAGTCAGGCGGCTAGCGGGTACAATGAGCAGTTCTTC; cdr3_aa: CASQAASGYNEQFF
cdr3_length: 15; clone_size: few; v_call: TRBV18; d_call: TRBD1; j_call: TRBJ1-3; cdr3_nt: TGTGCCAGCTCACTGGAGGGACAGAAAGGAAACACCATATATTTT; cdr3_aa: CASSLEGQKGNTIYF
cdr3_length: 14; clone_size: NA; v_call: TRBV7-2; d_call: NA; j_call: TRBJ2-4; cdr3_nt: TGTGCCAGCAGCTCAACTCTAGCCAAAAACATTCAGTACTTC; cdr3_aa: CASSSTLAKNIQYF
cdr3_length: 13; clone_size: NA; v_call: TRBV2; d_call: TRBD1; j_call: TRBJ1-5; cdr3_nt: TGTGCCAGCAGGATACAGGGGAATCAGCCCCAGCATTTT; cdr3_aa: CASRIQGNQPQHF
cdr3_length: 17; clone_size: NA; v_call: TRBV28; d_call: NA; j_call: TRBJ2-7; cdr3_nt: TGTGCCAGCAGACCACTACAAGGGGGGAGGGCCCCGTACGAGCAGTACTTC; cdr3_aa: CASRPLQGGRAPYEQYF
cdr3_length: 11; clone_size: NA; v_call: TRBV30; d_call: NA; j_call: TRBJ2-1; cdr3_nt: TGTGCCTGGGCCAGGACTTATGAGCAGTTCTTC; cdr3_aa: CAWARTYEQFF
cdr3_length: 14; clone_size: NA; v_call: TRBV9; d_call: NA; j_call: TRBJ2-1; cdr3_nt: TGTGCCAGCAGCGCCCTCCCTACCTACAATGAGCAGTTCTTC; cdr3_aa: CASSALPTYNEQFF
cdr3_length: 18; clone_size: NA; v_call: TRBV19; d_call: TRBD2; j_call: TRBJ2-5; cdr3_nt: TGTGCCAGTAGTATTGTGGCTAGCGGGGGTATGTCTGGAGAGACCCAGTACTTC; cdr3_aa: CASSIVASGGMSGETQYF
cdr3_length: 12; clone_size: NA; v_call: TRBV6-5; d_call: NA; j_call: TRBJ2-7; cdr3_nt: TGTGCCAGCAGGGAGGGATCCTACGAGCAGTACTTC; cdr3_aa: CASREGSYEQYF
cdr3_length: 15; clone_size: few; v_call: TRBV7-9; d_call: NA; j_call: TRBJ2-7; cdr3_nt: TGTGCCAGCAGCTTAGTCGGCCAGGGAACCTACGAGCAGTACTTC; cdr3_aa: CASSLVGQGTYEQYF
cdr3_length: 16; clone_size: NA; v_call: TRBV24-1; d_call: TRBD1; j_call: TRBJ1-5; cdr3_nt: TGTGCCACCAGTGACCGTCGGACAGGGAAAAATCAGCCCCAGCATTTT; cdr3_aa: CATSDRRTGKNQPQHF
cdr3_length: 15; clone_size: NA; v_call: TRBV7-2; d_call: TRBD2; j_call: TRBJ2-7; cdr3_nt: TGTGCCAGCAGCTTACGGGGGGGTCCTTCCTACGAGCAGTACTTC; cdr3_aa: CASSLRGGPSYEQYF
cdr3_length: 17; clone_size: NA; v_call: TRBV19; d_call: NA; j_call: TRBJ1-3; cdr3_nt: TGTGCCAGTAGTTTGGACAGATCGATCGATTCTGGAAACACCATATATTTT; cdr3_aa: CASSLDRSIDSGNTIYF
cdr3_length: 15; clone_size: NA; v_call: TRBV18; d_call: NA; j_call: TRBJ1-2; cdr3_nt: TGTGCCAGCTCATCCGCGACAGGACTCCTCTATGGCTACACCTTC; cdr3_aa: CASSSATGLLYGYTF
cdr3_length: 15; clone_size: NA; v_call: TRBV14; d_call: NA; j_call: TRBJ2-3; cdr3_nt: TGTGCCAGCAGCCAAGGGACTACCCTCACAGATACGCAGTATTTT; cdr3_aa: CASSQGTTLTDTQYF
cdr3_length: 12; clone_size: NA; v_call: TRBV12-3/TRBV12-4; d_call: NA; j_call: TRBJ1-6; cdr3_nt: TGTGCCAGCACCTCGGGGTACTCACCCCTCCACTTT; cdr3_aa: CASTSGYSPLHF
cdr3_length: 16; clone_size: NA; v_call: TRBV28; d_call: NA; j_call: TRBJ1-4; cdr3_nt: TGTGCCAGCAGGAGAGGCAGGGGCCCAACTAATGAAAAACTGTTTTTT; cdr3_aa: CASRRGRGPTNEKLFF
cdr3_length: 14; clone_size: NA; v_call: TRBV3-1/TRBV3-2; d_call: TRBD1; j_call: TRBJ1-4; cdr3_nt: TGTGCCAGCAGCCCGGGACAGGGCAATGAAAAACTGTTTTTT; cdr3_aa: CASSPGQGNEKLFF
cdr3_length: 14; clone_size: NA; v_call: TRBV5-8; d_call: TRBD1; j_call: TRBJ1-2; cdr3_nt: TGTGCCAGCAGCCCGGGACAGACTAACTATGGCTACACCTTC; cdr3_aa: CASSPGQTNYGYTF
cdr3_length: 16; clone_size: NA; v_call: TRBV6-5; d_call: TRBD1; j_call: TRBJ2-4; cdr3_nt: TGTGCCAGCAGTTCCCTTAGGGGGCTAGCCAAAAACATTCAGTACTTC; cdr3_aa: CASSSLRGLAKNIQYF